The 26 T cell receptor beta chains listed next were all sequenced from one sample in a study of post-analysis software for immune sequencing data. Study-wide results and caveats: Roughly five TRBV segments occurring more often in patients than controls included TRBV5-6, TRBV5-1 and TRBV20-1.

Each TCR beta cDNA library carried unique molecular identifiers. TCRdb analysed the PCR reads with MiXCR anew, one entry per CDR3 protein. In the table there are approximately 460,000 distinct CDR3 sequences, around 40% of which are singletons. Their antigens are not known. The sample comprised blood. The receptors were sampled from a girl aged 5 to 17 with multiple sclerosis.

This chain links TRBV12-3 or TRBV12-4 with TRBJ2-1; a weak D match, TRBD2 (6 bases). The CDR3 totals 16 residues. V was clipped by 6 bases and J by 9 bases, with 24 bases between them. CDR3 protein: CASSPGGVLQRGEQFF. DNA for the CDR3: TGTGCCAGCAGCCCTGGAGGGGTCCTCCAACGAGGTGAGCAGTTCTTC.

Written as DNA, the CDR3 is TGTGCCAGCAGCTTCGGGGTCAACTCGTATGGCTACACCTTC. Translated, it gives CASSFGVNSYGYTF. The chain is built from TRBV7-9 and TRBJ1-2; D gene unclear. Germline CDR1 reads SEHNR; CDR2 reads FQNEAQ (reference sequence). This CDR3 spans 14 amino acids. V was cut by 3 bases and J by 5 bases, with 13 bases left in between.

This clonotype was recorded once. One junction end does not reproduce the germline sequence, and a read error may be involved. The CDR3 DNA sequence: TGTGCCAGCAGCCCTAGAGTGTTCAATCTGCCCCAGCATTTT. Translating it yields CASSPRVFNLPQHF. The chain joins TRBV28 to TRBJ1-5, with D unclear. Per germline, CDR1 MDHEN and CDR2 SYDVKM. CDR3 length: 14 amino acids.

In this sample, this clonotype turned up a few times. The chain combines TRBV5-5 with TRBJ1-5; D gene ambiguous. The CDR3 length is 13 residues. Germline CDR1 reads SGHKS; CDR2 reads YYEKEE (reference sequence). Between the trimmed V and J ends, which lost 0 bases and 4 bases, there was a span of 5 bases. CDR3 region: CASSLARNQPQHF. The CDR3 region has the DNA TGTGCCAGCAGCTTGGCGAGAAATCAGCCCCAGCATTTT.

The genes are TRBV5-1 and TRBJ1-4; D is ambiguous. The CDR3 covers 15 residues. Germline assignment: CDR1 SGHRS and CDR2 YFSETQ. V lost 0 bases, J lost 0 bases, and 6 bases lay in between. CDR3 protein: CASSLAGSTNEKLFF. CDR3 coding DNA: TGCGCCAGCAGCTTGGCAGGCTCAACTAATGAAAAACTGTTTTTT.

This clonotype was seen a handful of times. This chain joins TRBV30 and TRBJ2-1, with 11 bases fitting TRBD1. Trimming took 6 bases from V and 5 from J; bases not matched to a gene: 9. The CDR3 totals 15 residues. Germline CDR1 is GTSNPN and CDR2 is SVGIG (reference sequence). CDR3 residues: CACSGQGAMDNEQFF. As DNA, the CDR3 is TGTGCCTGTTCAGGACAGGGGGCGATGGACAATGAGCAGTTCTTC. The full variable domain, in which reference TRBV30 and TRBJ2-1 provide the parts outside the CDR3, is SQTIHQWPATLVQPVGSPLSLECTVEGTSNPNLYWYRQAAGRGLQLLFYSVGIGQISSEVPQNLSASRPQDRQFILSSKKLLLSDSGFYLCACSGQGAMDNEQFFGPGTRLTVL.

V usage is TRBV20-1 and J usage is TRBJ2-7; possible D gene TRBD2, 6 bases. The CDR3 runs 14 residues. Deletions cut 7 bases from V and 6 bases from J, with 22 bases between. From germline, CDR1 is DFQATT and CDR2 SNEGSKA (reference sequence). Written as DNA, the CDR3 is TGCAGTGTTTCCCAGACTAGTCGGGGAGGCGAGCAGTACTTC. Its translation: CSVSQTSRGGEQYF.

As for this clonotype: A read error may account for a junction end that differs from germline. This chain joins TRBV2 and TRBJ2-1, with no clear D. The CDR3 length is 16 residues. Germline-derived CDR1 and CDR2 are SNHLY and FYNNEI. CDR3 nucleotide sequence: TGTGCCAGCAGTGAAGAGGCGCTTAGCTCCTACAATGAGCGGTTCTTC. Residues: CASSEEALSSYNERFF.

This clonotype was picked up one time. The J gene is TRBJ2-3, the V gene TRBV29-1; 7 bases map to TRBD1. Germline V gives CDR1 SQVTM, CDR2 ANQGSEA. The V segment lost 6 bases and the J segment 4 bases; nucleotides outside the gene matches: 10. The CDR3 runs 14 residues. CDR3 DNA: TGCAGCGTGGACAGGCTTCTAAAGCCAGATACGCAGTATTTT. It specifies CSVDRLLKPDTQYF.

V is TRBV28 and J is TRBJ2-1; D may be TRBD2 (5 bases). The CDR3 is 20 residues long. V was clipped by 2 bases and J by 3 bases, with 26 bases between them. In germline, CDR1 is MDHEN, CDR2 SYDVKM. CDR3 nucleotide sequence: TGTGCCAGCAGTTTAGTCCGGGTGTCGTGGGAGCGGAGCGACTACAATGAGCAGTTCTTC. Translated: CASSLVRVSWERSDYNEQFF.

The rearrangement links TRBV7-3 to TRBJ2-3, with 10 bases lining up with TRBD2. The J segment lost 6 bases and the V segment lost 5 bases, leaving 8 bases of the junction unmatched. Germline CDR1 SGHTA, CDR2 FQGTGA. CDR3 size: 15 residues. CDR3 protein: CASSPRLAGRDTQYF. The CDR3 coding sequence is TGTGCCAGCAGCCCCCGACTAGCGGGCAGGGATACGCAGTATTTT.

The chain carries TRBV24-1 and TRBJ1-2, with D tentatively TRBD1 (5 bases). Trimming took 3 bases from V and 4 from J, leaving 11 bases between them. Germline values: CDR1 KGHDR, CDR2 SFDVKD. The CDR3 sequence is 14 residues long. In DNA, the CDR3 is TGTGCCACCAGTGATCCGGGACGGAGCTATGGCTACACCTTC. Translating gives CATSDPGRSYGYTF.

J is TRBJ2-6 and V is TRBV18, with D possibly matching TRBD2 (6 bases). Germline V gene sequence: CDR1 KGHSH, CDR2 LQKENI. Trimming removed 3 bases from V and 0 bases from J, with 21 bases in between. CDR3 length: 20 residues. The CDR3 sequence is CASSPTGLLASSSGANVLTF. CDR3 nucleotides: TGTGCCAGCTCACCTACCGGACTACTCGCTAGTAGCTCTGGGGCCAACGTCCTGACTTTC.

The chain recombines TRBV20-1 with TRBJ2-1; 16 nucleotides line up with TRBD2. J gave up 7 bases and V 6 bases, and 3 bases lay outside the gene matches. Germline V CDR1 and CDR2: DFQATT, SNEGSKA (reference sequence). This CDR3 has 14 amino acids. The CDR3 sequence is CSAEGLAGGNEQFF. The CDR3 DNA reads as TGCAGTGCGGAGGGACTAGCGGGAGGGAATGAGCAGTTCTTC.

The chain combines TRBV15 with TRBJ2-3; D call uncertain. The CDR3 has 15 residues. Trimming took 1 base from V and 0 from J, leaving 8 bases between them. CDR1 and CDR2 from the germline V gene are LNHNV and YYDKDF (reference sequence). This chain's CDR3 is CATSRGGSSTDTQYF. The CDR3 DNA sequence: TGTGCCACCAGCAGAGGAGGATCTAGCACAGATACGCAGTATTTT.

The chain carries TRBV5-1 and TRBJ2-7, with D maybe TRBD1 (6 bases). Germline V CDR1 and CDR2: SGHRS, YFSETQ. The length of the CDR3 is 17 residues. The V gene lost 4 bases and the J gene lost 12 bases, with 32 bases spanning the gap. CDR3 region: CASSEGRVGRGQETRYF. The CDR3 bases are TGCGCCAGCAGCGAGGGCAGAGTCGGCAGGGGCCAAGAGACCCGGTACTTC. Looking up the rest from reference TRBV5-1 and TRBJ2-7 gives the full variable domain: KAGVTQTPRYLIKTRGQQVTLSCSPISGHRSVSWYQQTPGQGLQFLFEYFSETQRNKGNFPGRFSGRQFSNSRSEMNVSTLELGDSALYLCASSEGRVGRGQETRYFGPGTRLTVT.

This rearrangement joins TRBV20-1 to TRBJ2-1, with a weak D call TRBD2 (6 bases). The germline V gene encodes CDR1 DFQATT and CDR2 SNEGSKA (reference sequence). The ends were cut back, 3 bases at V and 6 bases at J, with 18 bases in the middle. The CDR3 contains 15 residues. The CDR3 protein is CSASTGSGGGNEQFF. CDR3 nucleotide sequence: TGCAGTGCTAGTACGGGTAGCGGAGGCGGCAATGAGCAGTTCTTC.

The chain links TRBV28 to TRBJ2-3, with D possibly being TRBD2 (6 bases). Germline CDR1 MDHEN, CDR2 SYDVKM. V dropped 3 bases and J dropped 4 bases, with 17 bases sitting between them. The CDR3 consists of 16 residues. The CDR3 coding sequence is TGTGCCAGCAGTTTTCTGTTTGAACTAGCCCCAGATACGCAGTATTTT. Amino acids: CASSFLFELAPDTQYF.

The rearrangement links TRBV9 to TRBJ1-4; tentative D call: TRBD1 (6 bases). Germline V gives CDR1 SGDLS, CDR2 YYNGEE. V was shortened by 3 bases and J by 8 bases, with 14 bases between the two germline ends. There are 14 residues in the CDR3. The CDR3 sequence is CASSARGGNEKLFF. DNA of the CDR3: TGTGCCAGCAGCGCCCGAGGGGGGAACGAAAAACTGTTTTTT.

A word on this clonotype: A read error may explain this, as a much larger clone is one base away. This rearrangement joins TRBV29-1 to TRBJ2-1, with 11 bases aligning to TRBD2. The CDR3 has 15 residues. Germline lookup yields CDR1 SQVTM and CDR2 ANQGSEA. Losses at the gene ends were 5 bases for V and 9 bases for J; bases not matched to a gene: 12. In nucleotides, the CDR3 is TGCAGCGTTCAAGCGGGGCTAGCGGGAGGAGGTGAGCAGTTCTTC. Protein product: CSVQAGLAGGGEQFF.

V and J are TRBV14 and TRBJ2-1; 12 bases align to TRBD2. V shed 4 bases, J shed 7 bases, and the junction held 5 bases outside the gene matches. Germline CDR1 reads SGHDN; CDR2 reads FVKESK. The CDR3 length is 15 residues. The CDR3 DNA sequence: TGTGCCAGCAGCCCGACTAGCGGGAGCAGGAATGAGCAGTTCTTC. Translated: CASSPTSGSRNEQFF.

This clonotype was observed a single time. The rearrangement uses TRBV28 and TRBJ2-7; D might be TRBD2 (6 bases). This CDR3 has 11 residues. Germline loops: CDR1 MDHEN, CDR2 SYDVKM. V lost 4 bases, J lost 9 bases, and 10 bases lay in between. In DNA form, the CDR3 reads TGTGCCAGCAGTTGGAGGGGTGGGCAGTACTTC. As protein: CASSWRGGQYF. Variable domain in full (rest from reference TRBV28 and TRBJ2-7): DVKVTQSSRYLVKRTGEKVFLECVQDMDHENMFWYRQDPGLGLRLIYFSYDVKMKEKGDIPEGYSVSREKKERFSLILESASTNQTSMYLCASSWRGGQYFGPGTRLTVT.

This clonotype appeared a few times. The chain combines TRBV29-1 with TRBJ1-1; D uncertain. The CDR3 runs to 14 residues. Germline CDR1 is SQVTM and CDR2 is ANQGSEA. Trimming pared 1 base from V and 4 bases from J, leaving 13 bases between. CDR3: CSVEVTPESTEAFF. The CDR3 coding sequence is TGCAGCGTTGAAGTGACCCCCGAGAGCACTGAAGCTTTCTTT.

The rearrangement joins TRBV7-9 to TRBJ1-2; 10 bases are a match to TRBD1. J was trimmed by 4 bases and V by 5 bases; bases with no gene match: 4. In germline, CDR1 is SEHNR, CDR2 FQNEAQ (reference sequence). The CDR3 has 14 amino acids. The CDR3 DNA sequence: TGTGCCAGCAGCACCGGACAGGGGGGCTATGGCTACACCTTC. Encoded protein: CASSTGQGGYGYTF.

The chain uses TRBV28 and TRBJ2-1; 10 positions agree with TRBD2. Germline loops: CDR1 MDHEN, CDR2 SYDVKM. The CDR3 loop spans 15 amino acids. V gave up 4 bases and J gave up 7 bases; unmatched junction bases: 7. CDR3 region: CASSWPSGRHNEQFF. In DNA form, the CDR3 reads TGTGCCAGCAGTTGGCCTAGCGGGAGACATAATGAGCAGTTCTTC.

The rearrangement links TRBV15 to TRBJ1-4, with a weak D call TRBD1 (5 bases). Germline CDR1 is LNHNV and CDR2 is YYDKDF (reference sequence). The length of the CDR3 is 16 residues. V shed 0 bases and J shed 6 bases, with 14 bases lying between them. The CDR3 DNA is TGTGCCACCAGCAGAGAACCTAGGGGAGAGGATGAAAAACTGTTTTTT. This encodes CATSREPRGEDEKLFF. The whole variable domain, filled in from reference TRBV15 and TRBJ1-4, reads DAMVIQNPRYQVTQFGKPVTLSCSQTLNHNVMYWYQQKSSQAPKLLFHYYDKDFNNEADTPDNFQSRRPNTSFCFLDIRSPGLGDTAMYLCATSREPRGEDEKLFFGSGTQLSVL.